The present entry profiles one T cell receptor (beta chain) with its context. The sample originates from a study of blood T cell repertoires in COVID-19. Participants were aged about 18 to 100 years, lived in some 23 US areas, and enrolled virtually. CDR1 and CDR2 (germline): SGHRS, YFSETQ. Germline trimming cut 0 bases from V and 3 bases from J; bases unmatched to any gene: 5. This CDR3 comprises 16 residues. Some clones are missing from TCRdb's copy, which holds only in-frame ones; the method was immunoSEQ multiplex PCR. The sample consists of more than 85,000 clones, just over 85% of them appearing once.

The chain employs TRBV5-1 and TRBJ1-1; 10 positions match TRBD1. The source is a woman between 50 and 59 years old who had recovered from COVID-19. The sequenced sample consisted of PBMCs or T cells enriched from blood (not recorded which). CDR3 coding DNA: TGCGCCAGCAGCTTGGCGGGACAGGGGACAGACACTGAAGCTTTCTTT. Translating it yields CASSLAGQGTDTEAFF.